This entry describes one T cell receptor (beta chain). The data originate from a study of T cells in Graves' hyperthyroidism and ophthalmopathy. The V end was cut by 6 bases, the J end by 7 bases, with 13 bases between. The germline V gene encodes CDR1 SQVTM and CDR2 ANQGSEA. This CDR3 has 13 amino acids. The TCR beta CDR3 regions underwent amplification using RNA transcripts as the source. During a first-round RT-PCR of the TCR CDR3, the HTBI primer set was used. TCRdb reprocessed the multiplex PCR reads via MiXCR and lists one record per CDR3 protein. This sample carries 700,000 to 950,000 distinct CDR3 sequences, 35% of them seen once, and the ten largest clones take 31%.

The clonotype comes from a woman aged 40 to 50 with Graves' hyperthyroidism. This chain connects TRBV29-1 to TRBJ1-6; D unresolved. The specimen was blood. CDR3 nucleotides: TGCAGCGTGTTAACCACAACCAATTCACCCCTCCACTTT. Encoded protein: CSVLTTTNSPLHF.